The 9 T cell receptor beta chains below come from one sample, sequenced in a study of blood T cell repertoires in COVID-19. Sequenced by immunoSEQ multiplex PCR; TCRdb stores in-frame clones only, minus some. The table lists roughly 260,000 clones, around four fifths of them singletons. Sequenced input: peripheral blood. These receptors originate from a woman aged 40 to 50 with active or convalescent COVID-19.

This clone was seen a single time. A read error may account for a junction end that differs from germline. The V gene is TRBV2, the J gene TRBJ2-4; TRBD2 is a possible D gene (5 bases). The CDR3 runs 12 residues. Germline V lookup: CDR1 SNHLY, CDR2 FYNNEI. The CDR3 loop reads CASSEAMRRTHF. CDR3 coding DNA: TGTGCCAGCAGTGAAGCGATGAGGAGGACGCACTTC.

In its sample, this clone was seen many times. The V call is TRBV6-5, the J call TRBJ2-5, with TRBD1 matching 11 bases. J gave up 5 bases and V 8 bases, and 1 base lay outside the gene matches. From germline, CDR1 is MNHEY and CDR2 SVGAGI. The CDR3 spans 12 residues. DNA of the CDR3: TGTGCCAGCGGGACAGGGGGGGAGACCCAGTACTTC. This encodes CASGTGGETQYF.

V usage is TRBV27 and J usage is TRBJ1-1; 8 bases agree with TRBD1. The CDR3 runs 13 residues. The germline gives CDR1 MNHEY, CDR2 SMNVEV (reference sequence). V was pared by 3 bases and J by 4 bases, with 1 base of the junction left unmatched. CDR3 region: CASSFTGGTEAFF. Here the CDR3 DNA reads TGTGCCAGCAGTTTTACAGGGGGCACTGAAGCTTTCTTT.

The chain joins TRBV10-3 to TRBJ1-6, with 7 bases lining up with TRBD1. The V segment lost 6 bases and the J segment 5 bases; nucleotides outside the gene matches: 10. CDR1 is ENHRY and CDR2 is SYGVKD in the germline V gene. CDR3 length: 16 residues. CDR3 bases: TGTGCCATCAGGCCCGGACAGGTCGACAATAATTCACCCCTCCACTTT. This codes for CAIRPGQVDNNSPLHF.

The rearrangement joins TRBV5-1 to TRBJ2-5; D is possibly TRBD1 (5 bases). Germline V gene data show CDR1 as SGHRS and CDR2 as YFSETQ. This CDR3 has 14 residues. The germline V and J ends were trimmed by 3 bases and 1 base, with 10 bases remaining between them. CDR3 residues: CASSSHRTQETQYF. The CDR3 region has the DNA TGCGCCAGCAGCTCCCACAGGACCCAAGAGACCCAGTACTTC.

The rearrangement uses TRBV6-5 and TRBJ2-2; D is perhaps TRBD2 (6 bases). Germline CDR1 and CDR2: MNHEY and SVGAGI. The CDR3 is made up of 15 amino acids. Trimming pared 1 base from V and 5 bases from J, leaving 11 bases between. DNA of the CDR3: TGTGCCAGCAGTTACTTGGGGGGTGCTACCGGGGAGCTGTTTTTT. It yields the protein CASSYLGGATGELFF.

This clone was recorded once. V is TRBV7-3 and J is TRBJ2-1, with TRBD1 matching over 10 bases. This CDR3 spans 14 amino acids. Losses at the gene ends were 4 bases for V and 8 bases for J; bases not matched to a gene: 5. Looked up from germline, CDR1 is SGHTA and CDR2 is FQGTGA. CDR3 loop: CASSSRQGADEQFF. CDR3 DNA: TGTGCCAGCAGCTCCCGACAGGGGGCAGATGAGCAGTTCTTC.

The chain links TRBV19 to TRBJ2-1; possibly TRBD2 for D (6 bases). The ends were cut back, 5 bases at V and 9 bases at J, with 17 bases in the middle. This CDR3 is built from 14 residues. CDR1 is LNHDA and CDR2 is SQIVND in the germline V gene (reference sequence). The CDR3 DNA reads TGTGCCAGTAGTTCCCATTGGGGGAGGTTTGAGCAGTTCTTC. It encodes CASSSHWGRFEQFF.

This clone was recorded a few times. The chain uses TRBV9 and TRBJ1-2, with a tentative D call TRBD1 (6 bases). Germline V CDR1 and CDR2: SGDLS, YYNGEE. Trimming removed 4 bases from V and 1 base from J, with 8 bases in between. The CDR3 length is 13 residues. The CDR3 protein is CASSLQGNYGYTF. DNA for the CDR3: TGTGCCAGCAGCTTACAGGGTAACTATGGCTACACCTTC.